This TCR beta chain comes out of a study of cytomegalovirus exposure and HLA in healthy donors. PCR employed 60 Vbeta and 13 Jbeta primers. Only in-frame clones appear in the TCRdb table, and some are missing; sequencing was by immunoSEQ multiplex PCR. The sample carries around 280,000 clones, approximately 90% recorded once. Of note for this clone: Its antigen is not identified. A junction boundary mismatches the germline segment, possibly from a read error.

General study findings and limits: CMV serostatus was the only immune exposure information that was available. It was 164 TCR beta chains that were listed as cytomegalovirus-associated.

The germline CDR1 and CDR2 sequences are SNHLY and FYNNEI. The length of the CDR3 is 16 residues. This rearrangement joins TRBV2 to TRBJ1-5, with a possible D match to TRBD1 (5 bases). This receptor was obtained from a woman aged 18 to 35 in good health and CMV-seronegative. The sample consisted of PBMCs. The CDR3 here is CASREALGGRIQPQHF. The CDR3 DNA reads TGTGCCAGCAGAGAAGCTTTGGGGGGGAGGATTCAGCCCCAGCATTTT.